This passage covers 29 T cell receptor beta chains from one sample sequenced in a study of T cell repertoires in cytomegalovirus infection (dated by TCRdb to the late 2010s). Sequencing used an Illumina HiSeq 1500. TCRdb reworked the public reads: Q25 trimming with fastp, MiXCR clone assembly, productive beta chains retained. For every CDR3 protein sequence, its rows merge into one entry that carries the most common genes and DNA. This sample has roughly 300,000 distinct CDR3 sequences in its table, and about 23% of those were observed once. The ten largest clones represent approximately 15% of the sample. The specimen was PBMCs. These receptors were taken from a human donor in good health (CMV status not recorded). Some clones in this sample may be carry-over from other donors' samples.

This clonotype has a handful of counts. The CDR3 here is CASSDSGTSTTDEQFF. The CDR3 coding sequence is TGTGCCAGCAGTGATTCCGGGACTAGCACCACCGATGAGCAGTTCTTC. The chain recombines TRBV6-4 with TRBJ2-1, with 9 bases that match TRBD2. This CDR3 is built from 16 residues. Losses at the gene ends were 3 bases for V and 8 bases for J; bases not matched to a gene: 11. CDR1 is MRHNA and CDR2 is SNTAGT in the germline V gene.

This clonotype has just a few counts. The V and J genes are TRBV20-1 and TRBJ2-3; 12 nucleotides line up with TRBD2. CDR3 length: 15 residues. From germline, CDR1 is DFQATT and CDR2 SNEGSKA (reference sequence). The junction had 8 bases not matched to a gene; V was cut back by 6 bases and J by 4 bases. The CDR3 DNA follows: TGCAGTGCGGGGTTACTAGCGGGAGGTCCAGATACGCAGTATTTT. It is translated as CSAGLLAGGPDTQYF.

This chain joins TRBV28 and TRBJ1-2; D unclear. The V gene's germline CDR1 is MDHEN and CDR2 SYDVKM. There are 12 residues in the CDR3. The CDR3 protein is CAYGRANYGYTF. The CDR3 coding sequence is TGTGCTTACGGGCGGGCTAACTATGGCTACACCTTC.

The CDR3 reads CASSKTLDRADGYTF. CDR3 bases: TGTGCCAGCAGCAAAACCCTGGACAGGGCCGATGGCTACACCTTC. The chain is built from TRBV9 and TRBJ1-2, with 8 positions matching TRBD1. The V gene end was trimmed by 4 bases and the J gene end by 6 bases; junction bases not matched to a gene: 11. CDR1 SGDLS and CDR2 YYNGEE come from the germline V gene. The CDR3 consists of 15 residues.

This clonotype was recorded a few times. The gene calls are TRBV20-1 and TRBJ2-1; no firm D call. V lost 3 bases and J lost 0, with 12 bases in between. This CDR3 contains 15 residues. CDR1 DFQATT and CDR2 SNEGSKA come from the germline V gene (reference sequence). In DNA, the CDR3 is TGCAGTGCTAGTCCTCGGGCTAGCTCCTACAATGAGCAGTTCTTC. Protein sequence: CSASPRASSYNEQFF.

The V gene is TRBV28, the J gene TRBJ1-1; weak D call: TRBD1 (5 bases). Germline V gene lookup returns CDR1 MDHEN and CDR2 SYDVKM. Trimming shortened V by 7 bases and J by 4 bases, and 16 bases separated the two germline ends. The length of the CDR3 is 14 residues. Here the CDR3 DNA reads TGTGCCAGCATCCTATGGGGGGGATCCACTGAAGCTTTCTTT. This gives the protein CASILWGGSTEAFF. Full variable domain (rest looked up from reference TRBV28 and TRBJ1-1): DVKVTQSSRYLVKRTGEKVFLECVQDMDHENMFWYRQDPGLGLRLIYFSYDVKMKEKGDIPEGYSVSREKKERFSLILESASTNQTSMYLCASILWGGSTEAFFGQGTRLTVV.

The chain recombines TRBV5-4 with TRBJ2-7; TRBD2 matches at 7 bases. The CDR3 totals 15 residues. Germline V lookup: CDR1 SGHNT, CDR2 YYREEE (reference sequence). Unmatched junction bases numbered 7, after V lost 2 bases and J lost 2 bases. CDR3 sequence (DNA): TGTGCCAGCAGCTTCAGGACCAGCGGGACCTACGAGCAGTACTTC. It codes for CASSFRTSGTYEQYF. The whole variable domain, filled in from reference TRBV5-4 and TRBJ2-7, reads ETGVTQSPTHLIKTRGQQVTLRCSSQSGHNTVSWYQQALGQGPQFIFQYYREEENGRGNFPPRFSGLQFPNYSSELNVNALELDDSALYLCASSFRTSGTYEQYFGPGTRLTVT.

This clonotype was seen a few times. The chain combines TRBV19 with TRBJ2-1, with 7 bases lining up with TRBD1. CDR1 LNHDA and CDR2 SQIVND come from the germline V gene (reference sequence). V was clipped by 5 bases and J by 0 bases; unmatched bases: 7. The CDR3 loop spans 16 amino acids. The CDR3 DNA reads TGTGCCAGTAGTCCCCTAGACAGGGTCTCCTACAATGAGCAGTTCTTC. The encoded protein is CASSPLDRVSYNEQFF.

This clonotype was seen only a few times. The chain joins TRBV5-1 to TRBJ2-5, with no clear D. V lost 1 base and J lost 1, with 11 bases in between. The CDR3 totals 15 residues. Germline CDR1 is SGHRS and CDR2 is YFSETQ. The CDR3 sequence: CASSLTPASQETQYF. CDR3 nucleotide sequence: TGCGCCAGCAGCTTGACCCCTGCCTCCCAAGAGACCCAGTACTTC. Drawing the rest from reference TRBV5-1 and TRBJ2-5, the complete variable domain is KAGVTQTPRYLIKTRGQQVTLSCSPISGHRSVSWYQQTPGQGLQFLFEYFSETQRNKGNFPGRFSGRQFSNSRSEMNVSTLELGDSALYLCASSLTPASQETQYFGPGTRLLVL.

The chain carries TRBV29-1 and TRBJ2-1; D unclear. Trimming stripped 7 bases from V and 6 bases from J, with 10 bases between. The CDR3 length is 11 residues. Germline lookup yields CDR1 SQVTM and CDR2 ANQGSEA. The CDR3 bases are TGCAGCGCCGATGAGTCCAATGAGCAGTTCTTC. Protein: CSADESNEQFF.

The rearrangement links TRBV29-1 to TRBJ2-2, with 9 bases identical to TRBD1. The V and J ends lost 7 bases and 6 bases, in that order; junction bases with no gene match: 6. Germline assignment: CDR1 SQVTM and CDR2 ANQGSEA. The CDR3 loop spans 13 amino acids. CDR3: CSARTGGSGELFF. CDR3 bases: TGCAGCGCCAGAACAGGGGGCTCCGGGGAGCTGTTTTTT.

This clonotype was picked up many times. The rearrangement joins TRBV6-6 to TRBJ2-7; D is unresolved. CDR1 and CDR2 (germline): MNHNY, SVGAGI (reference sequence). The V and J ends lost 8 bases and 0 bases respectively, with 11 bases between them. This CDR3 is 13 amino acids long. The CDR3 region has the DNA TGTGCCAGCGTGGGCGGCAACTCCTACGAGCAGTACTTC. This codes for CASVGGNSYEQYF.

V is TRBV28 and J is TRBJ1-4; 7 bases match TRBD1. CDR1 MDHEN and CDR2 SYDVKM come from the germline V gene. Trimming cost V 9 bases and J 8 bases; bases outside gene matches: 18. This CDR3 spans 16 amino acids. CDR3 sequence reads: CASKELGGFRAEKLFF. The CDR3 DNA follows: TGTGCCAGTAAAGAACTAGGGGGCTTTCGCGCGGAAAAACTGTTTTTT.

This chain uses TRBV6-2 or TRBV6-3 with TRBJ1-2, with TRBD1 matching 9 bases. The V gene's germline CDR1 is MNHEY and CDR2 SVGEGT. V shed 0 bases and J 4 bases; nucleotides not matched to a gene: 6. CDR3 length: 16 residues. The chain's CDR3 is CASSYSARDRAYGYTF. The CDR3 bases are TGTGCCAGCAGTTACTCCGCCCGGGACAGGGCCTATGGCTACACCTTC.

There are a few counts of this clonotype. J is TRBJ2-3 and V is TRBV11-2; the D is unclear. Germline CDR1 reads SGHAT; CDR2 reads FQNNGV. The V and J ends lost 3 bases and 2 bases respectively, with 9 bases between them. The CDR3 contains 14 residues. CDR3 amino acids: CASSLSRITDTQYF. The CDR3 nucleotides read TGTGCCAGCAGCTTGAGTCGGATCACAGATACGCAGTATTTT.

This clonotype appeared many times. V usage is TRBV7-9 and J usage is TRBJ1-1; maybe TRBD1 (5 bases). The V gene's germline CDR1 is SEHNR and CDR2 FQNEAQ (reference sequence). V shed 3 bases and J shed 6 bases, with 11 bases lying between them. The CDR3 runs 13 residues. The CDR3 protein is CASSLVRGPEAFF. The CDR3, as DNA: TGTGCCAGCAGCTTGGTGAGGGGACCTGAAGCTTTCTTT. Drawing the rest from reference TRBV7-9 and TRBJ1-1, the complete variable domain is DTGVSQNPRHKITKRGQNVTFRCDPISEHNRLYWYRQTLGQGPEFLTYFQNEAQLEKSRLLSDRFSAERPKGSFSTLEIQRTEQGDSAMYLCASSLVRGPEAFFGQGTRLTVV.

This chain links TRBV7-6 with TRBJ1-1; D remains unclear. CDR1 and CDR2 from the germline V gene are SGHVS and FNYEAQ. The V gene lost 1 base and the J gene lost 8 bases, with 14 bases spanning the gap. The CDR3 is 14 residues long. The DNA of the CDR3 is TGTGCCAGCAGCTTAGGCCACCCTAACTACGAAGCTTTCTTT. Its protein product is CASSLGHPNYEAFF.

This clonotype appeared a few times. The chain has TRBV12-3 or TRBV12-4 and TRBJ1-1, with 8 bases lining up with TRBD1. The CDR3 has 13 amino acids. J was trimmed by 5 bases and V by 3 bases; bases with no gene match: 2. CDR3 nucleotides: TGTGCCAGCAGTTTGGACAGGGAAACTGAAGCTTTCTTT. It translates to CASSLDRETEAFF.

This clonotype was recorded once. A much larger clone differs from this one at a single base, so this may be a read error. V is TRBV20-1 and J is TRBJ1-2; no reliable D call. The germline V gene has CDR1 DFQATT and CDR2 SNEGSKA (reference sequence). Trimming pared 1 base from V and 4 bases from J, leaving 7 bases between. The CDR3 totals 12 residues. The CDR3 loop is CSARGALYGYTF. The CDR3 region has the DNA TGCAGTGCTAGAGGGGCCCTCTATGGCTACACCTTC.

This clonotype was seen a handful of times. This chain uses TRBV6-4 with TRBJ2-1; D might be TRBD1 (6 bases). This CDR3 is built from 16 residues. CDR1 and CDR2 from the germline V gene are MRHNA and SNTAGT. V lost 4 bases to trimming and J lost 3 bases, with 16 bases between them. CDR3 nucleotides: TGTGCCAGCAGTGCCGCCCAAGAGGGGGACTACAATGAGCAGTTCTTC. Translating it yields CASSAAQEGDYNEQFF.

Details on this clonotype: A much larger clone is a single base away; this may be a read error. CDR3 DNA sequence: TGTGCCAGCAGCTTAGGGGTGATCAATGAGCAGTTCTTC. The encoded protein is CASSLGVINEQFF. The chain joins TRBV7-2 to TRBJ2-1; D gene ambiguous. There are 13 residues in the CDR3. The germline CDR1 and CDR2 sequences are SGHTA and FQGNSA. Trimming stripped 1 base from V and 6 bases from J, with 7 bases between.

There are a few counts of this clonotype. The chain joins TRBV2 to TRBJ2-3; 11 bases fit TRBD2. Per germline, CDR1 SNHLY and CDR2 FYNNEI. The V segment lost 10 bases and the J segment 3 bases; nucleotides outside the gene matches: 15. The CDR3 has 17 residues. Here the CDR3 DNA reads TGTGCCACCCGTTTTACTAGCGGGGGACCAGGAACAGATACGCAGTATTTT. It specifies CATRFTSGGPGTDTQYF. The full variable domain, its missing parts supplied by reference TRBV2 and TRBJ2-3, is EPEVTQTPSHQVTQMGQEVILRCVPISNHLYFYWYRQILGQKVEFLVSFYNNEISEKSEIFDDQFSVERPDGSNFTLKIRSTKLEDSAMYFCATRFTSGGPGTDTQYFGPGTRLTVL.

This clonotype was seen a few times. The J gene is TRBJ1-6, the V gene TRBV2; unclear D gene. Germline values: CDR1 SNHLY, CDR2 FYNNEI. This CDR3 comprises 13 residues. Deletions cut 7 bases from V and 4 bases from J, with 8 bases between. CDR3 in amino acids: CASTGKYNSPLHF. CDR3 coding DNA: TGTGCCAGCACTGGGAAATATAATTCACCCCTCCACTTT.

The chain carries TRBV18 and TRBJ1-2; tentative D call: TRBD1 (5 bases). V lost 3 bases and J 0 bases, leaving 8 bases between the germline ends. The germline V gene has CDR1 KGHSH and CDR2 LQKENI. There are 14 residues in the CDR3. The CDR3 bases are TGTGCCAGCTCACCGACAGCTACTAACTATGGCTACACCTTC. Translating it yields CASSPTATNYGYTF.

This clonotype came up many times. The chain's CDR3 is CASSEVPQGPRNSPLHF. In DNA, the CDR3 is TGTGCCAGCAGTGAAGTGCCCCAGGGACCGCGGAATTCACCCCTCCACTTT. This chain uses TRBV6-1 with TRBJ1-6; D might be TRBD1 (5 bases). Trimming pared 1 base from V and 7 bases from J, leaving 17 bases between. The CDR3 covers 17 residues. In germline, CDR1 is MNHNS, CDR2 SASEGT.

In this sample, this clonotype turned up many times. The rearrangement uses TRBV7-2 and TRBJ2-2; TRBD1 matches 8 bases. J was trimmed by 4 bases and V by 5 bases; bases with no gene match: 6. Germline CDR1 is SGHTA and CDR2 is FQGNSA. This CDR3 comprises 15 residues. The DNA of the CDR3 is TGTGCCAGCAGCCTAGGACAGGGAGGCACCGGGGAGCTGTTTTTT. It translates to CASSLGQGGTGELFF.

In its sample, this clonotype was seen many times. The chain employs TRBV7-9 and TRBJ1-2, with D maybe TRBD1 (5 bases). V shed 5 bases and J shed 1 base, with 14 bases lying between them. CDR3 length: 15 residues. Germline V gives CDR1 SEHNR, CDR2 FQNEAQ (reference sequence). CDR3 DNA: TGTGCCAGCAGCCTGTCAGGGAGGGATAACTATGGCTACACCTTC. It specifies CASSLSGRDNYGYTF. Looking up the rest from reference TRBV7-9 and TRBJ1-2 gives the full variable domain: DTGVSQNPRHKITKRGQNVTFRCDPISEHNRLYWYRQTLGQGPEFLTYFQNEAQLEKSRLLSDRFSAERPKGSFSTLEIQRTEQGDSAMYLCASSLSGRDNYGYTFGSGTRLTVV.

This clonotype has at least ten counts. The chain links TRBV7-6 to TRBJ2-7, with D perhaps TRBD1 (5 bases). The germline gives CDR1 SGHVS, CDR2 FNYEAQ. V lost 2 bases to trimming and J lost 3 bases, with 8 bases between them. The CDR3 is made up of 13 amino acids. CDR3 loop: CASSLTDNYEQYF. The CDR3 nucleotides read TGTGCCAGCAGCTTAACGGACAACTACGAGCAGTACTTC.

The V call is TRBV15, the J call TRBJ2-3; TRBD2 might be the D (6 bases). CDR1 LNHNV and CDR2 YYDKDF come from the germline V gene (reference sequence). With 0 bases removed from V and 1 base from J, the gap between germline ends came to 8 bases. The CDR3 contains 15 residues. The CDR3 loop is CATSRDGGGTDTQYF. Written as DNA, the CDR3 is TGTGCCACCAGCAGAGACGGCGGGGGCACAGATACGCAGTATTTT.